The clone carrying this TCR beta chain has ten or more counts. This table comes from immunoSEQ multiplex PCR, and its TCRdb copy is limited to in-frame clones, with some not included. The sample has about 160,000 clones, about 80% seen once; the top ten hold 3.4%. This sample stems from a study of blood T cell repertoires in COVID-19. Study as a whole: T cells, B-cell-depleted T cells, or PBMCs supplied cDNA or gDNA.

This CDR3 spans 17 amino acids. In germline, CDR1 is SGDLS, CDR2 YYNGEE. Germline trimming cut 3 bases from V and 1 base from J; bases unmatched to any gene: 11. In Cohort 3, a recovered donor had either two negative PCRs, clearance, or symptom resolution. The clonotype was recovered from an older woman who had recovered from COVID-19. The sample consisted of PBMCs or T cells enriched from blood (not recorded which). The chain couples TRBV9 to TRBJ2-7; TRBD1 matches 9 bases. CDR3 protein: CASSEGQGFGSSYEQYF. DNA for the CDR3: TGTGCCAGCAGCGAGGGACAGGGTTTCGGTTCGTCCTACGAGCAGTACTTC. The full variable domain, in which reference TRBV9 and TRBJ2-7 provide the parts outside the CDR3, is DSGVTQTPKHLITATGQRVTLRCSPRSGDLSVYWYQQSLDQGLQFLIQYYNGEERAKGNILERFSAQQFPDLHSELNLSSLELGDSALYFCASSEGQGFGSSYEQYFGPGTRLTVT.